A selection of T cell receptor beta chains follows, all from one sample in a study of cytomegalovirus exposure and HLA in healthy donors. Repertoires were generated with immunoSEQ multiplex PCR, while TCRdb's copy carries only in-frame clones and drops some. The sample contains 150,000 to 200,000 clones, around nine tenths of which appear only once. The sequenced material came from PBMCs. The receptor set was obtained from a woman aged 18 to 35 in good health and CMV-seronegative. Both conserved end residues are trimmed from each CDR3. The D gene is left open where the match is weak.

d_call,v_call,j_call,cdr3_aa
-,TRBV9,TRBJ1-6,ASSAPIQGNSPLH
-,TRBV30,TRBJ2-7,AWASSYEQY
TRBD1,TRBV15,TRBJ1-3,ATSRDRGPGNTIY
TRBD1,TRBV5-1,TRBJ2-7,ASSTGTGGDEQY
TRBD1,TRBV25-1,TRBJ2-4,ASSGGQENIQY
-,TRBV5-6,TRBJ1-5,ASTAGPGNSNQPQH
-,TRBV28,TRBJ1-2,ASSVTPSGRGNYGYT
-,TRBV2,TRBJ2-7,ATTKDFSYEQY
-,TRBV6-1,TRBJ2-1,ASRVGARDEQF
TRBD2,TRBV5-1,TRBJ2-1,ASIEGGGQNNEQF
TRBD1,TRBV7-6,TRBJ1-3,ASSLGTGDGNTIY
-,TRBV7-9,TRBJ1-1,ASSTRGWGTEAF
TRBD1,TRBV2,TRBJ1-4,ATLGTGGGEKLF
TRBD1,TRBV18,TRBJ2-1,ASSPLQGASNEQF
TRBD1,TRBV27,TRBJ2-7,ASSWDRGYEY
TRBD1,TRBV7-9,TRBJ2-5,ASSSWTQGALLETQY
TRBD1,TRBV5-6,TRBJ1-2,ASSSGQGRGYGYT
TRBD2,TRBV9,TRBJ2-7,ASSLAGGAYEQY
TRBD1,TRBV7-9,TRBJ1-5,ASSRQGAGQPQQ
TRBD1,TRBV5-5,TRBJ2-7,ASSRAPGQGGQTLYEQY
-,TRBV7-9,TRBJ1-2,ASSLASPIRGYGYT
-,TRBV5-1,TRBJ2-7,ASSPTGTPYEQY
TRBD1,TRBV15,TRBJ1-5,ATSRPGQGNQPQH
-,TRBV7-6,TRBJ2-5,ASSHRLAPQETQY
-,TRBV7-3,TRBJ1-1,ASSFGEGTEAF
-,TRBV7-2,-,ASSPPLGAFYEQY
-,TRBV10-3,TRBJ2-1,AVHRELSPYNEQF
TRBD2,TRBV7-9,TRBJ2-1,ASSRAGGPYNEQF
TRBD1,TRBV18,TRBJ1-5,ASSPDRVQPQH
TRBD2,TRBV5-4,TRBJ2-1,ASSLGGLAAYNEQF
-,TRBV5-1,TRBJ1-1,ASSLQENTEAF
-,TRBV6-5,TRBJ2-5,ASSLSWTEETQY
-,TRBV19,TRBJ1-4,ACTGLDRTTNEKLF
-,TRBV7-9,TRBJ2-7,ASSLGAGRGEQY
TRBD1,TRBV27,TRBJ2-7,ASRGTGETYEQY
TRBD1,TRBV19,TRBJ1-4,ASSPAQGMVEKLF
-,TRBV9,TRBJ2-4,ASSNAGAAKNIQY
-,TRBV15,TRBJ2-5,ATSRDLRWEMARRETQY
TRBD2,TRBV6-5,TRBJ2-1,ASSYRLAGYNEQF
TRBD2,TRBV7-2,TRBJ2-5,ASSRQGLAGETQY
-,TRBV6-5,TRBJ1-2,ASGRGLGYGYT
TRBD2,TRBV5-1,TRBJ2-7,ASSPPGLAGGRLGSEQY